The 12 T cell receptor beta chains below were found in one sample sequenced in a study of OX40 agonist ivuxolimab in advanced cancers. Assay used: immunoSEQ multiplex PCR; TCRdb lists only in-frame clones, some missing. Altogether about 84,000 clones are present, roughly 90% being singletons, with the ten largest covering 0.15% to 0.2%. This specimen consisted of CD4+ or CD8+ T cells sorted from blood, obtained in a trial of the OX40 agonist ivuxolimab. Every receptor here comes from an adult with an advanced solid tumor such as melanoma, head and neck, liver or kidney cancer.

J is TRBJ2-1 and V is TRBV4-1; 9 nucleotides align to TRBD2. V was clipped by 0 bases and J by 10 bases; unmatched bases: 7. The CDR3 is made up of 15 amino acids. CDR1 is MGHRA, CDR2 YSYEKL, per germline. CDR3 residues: CASSQEGAGTSEQFF. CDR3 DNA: TGCGCCAGCAGCCAAGAAGGGGCCGGGACTAGCGAGCAGTTCTTC.

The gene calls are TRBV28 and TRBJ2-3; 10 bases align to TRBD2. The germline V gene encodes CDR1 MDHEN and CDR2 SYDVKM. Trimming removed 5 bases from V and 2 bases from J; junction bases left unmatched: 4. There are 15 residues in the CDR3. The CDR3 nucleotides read TGTGCCAGCAGTAGACTAGCGGGCCCCACAGATACGCAGTATTTT. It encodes CASSRLAGPTDTQYF.

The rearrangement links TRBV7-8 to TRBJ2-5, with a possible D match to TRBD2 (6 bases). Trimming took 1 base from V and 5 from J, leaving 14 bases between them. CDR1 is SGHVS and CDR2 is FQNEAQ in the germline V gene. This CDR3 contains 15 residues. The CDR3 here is CASSLGSSAGETQYF. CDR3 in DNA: TGTGCCAGCAGCTTAGGTTCTAGCGCAGGGGAGACCCAGTACTTC. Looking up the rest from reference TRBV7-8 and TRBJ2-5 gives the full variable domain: GAGVSQSPRYKVAKRGQDVALRCDPISGHVSLFWYQQALGQGPEFLTYFQNEAQLDKSGLPSDRFFAERPEGSVSTLKIQRTQQEDSAVYLCASSLGSSAGETQYFGPGTRLLVL.

CDR3 in DNA: TGCGCCAGCAGCTTAGTCGGGACCGGTACTGGAAACACCATATATTTT. This encodes CASSLVGTGTGNTIYF. The chain combines TRBV5-1 with TRBJ1-3; tentatively, D is TRBD1 (5 bases). Trimming pared 2 bases from V and 2 bases from J, leaving 14 bases between. Germline loops: CDR1 SGHRS, CDR2 YFSETQ. This CDR3 comprises 16 residues.

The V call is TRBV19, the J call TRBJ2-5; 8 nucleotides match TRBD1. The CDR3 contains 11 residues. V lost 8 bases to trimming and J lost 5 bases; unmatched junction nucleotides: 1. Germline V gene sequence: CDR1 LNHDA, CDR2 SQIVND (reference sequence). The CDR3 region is CASRQGETQYF. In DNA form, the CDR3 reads TGTGCCAGTCGACAGGGGGAGACCCAGTACTTC.

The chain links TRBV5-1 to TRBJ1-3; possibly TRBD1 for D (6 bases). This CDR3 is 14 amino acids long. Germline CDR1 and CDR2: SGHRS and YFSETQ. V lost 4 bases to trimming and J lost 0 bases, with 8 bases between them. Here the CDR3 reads CASSRDNSGNTIYF. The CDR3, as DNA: TGCGCCAGCAGCCGGGACAACTCTGGAAACACCATATATTTT.

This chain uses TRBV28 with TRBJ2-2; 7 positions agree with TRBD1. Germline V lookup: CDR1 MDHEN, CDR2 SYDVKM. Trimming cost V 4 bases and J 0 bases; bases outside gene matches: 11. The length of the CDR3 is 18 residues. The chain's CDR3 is CASSSDFRDSANTGELFF. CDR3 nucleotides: TGTGCCAGCAGTTCGGACTTCCGGGACAGCGCGAACACCGGGGAGCTGTTTTTT.

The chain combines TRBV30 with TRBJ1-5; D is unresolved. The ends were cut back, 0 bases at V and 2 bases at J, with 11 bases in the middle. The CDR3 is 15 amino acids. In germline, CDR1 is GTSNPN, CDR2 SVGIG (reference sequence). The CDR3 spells CAWSVRGSRNQPQHF. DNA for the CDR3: TGTGCCTGGAGTGTTCGGGGTAGCCGCAATCAGCCCCAGCATTTT.

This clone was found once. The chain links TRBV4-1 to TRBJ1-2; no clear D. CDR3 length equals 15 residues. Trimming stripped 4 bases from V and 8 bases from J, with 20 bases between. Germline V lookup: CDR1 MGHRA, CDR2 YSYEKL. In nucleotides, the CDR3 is TGCGCCAGCAGCCCTATTCAGGTGCCCCTGGGGGGCTACACCTTC. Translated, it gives CASSPIQVPLGGYTF.

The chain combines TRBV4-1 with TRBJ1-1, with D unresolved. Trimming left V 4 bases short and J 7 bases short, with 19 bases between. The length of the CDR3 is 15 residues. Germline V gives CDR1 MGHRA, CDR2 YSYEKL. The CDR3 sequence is CASSPPDREMIEAFF. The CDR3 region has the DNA TGCGCCAGCAGCCCCCCGGACCGGGAGATGATTGAAGCTTTCTTT.

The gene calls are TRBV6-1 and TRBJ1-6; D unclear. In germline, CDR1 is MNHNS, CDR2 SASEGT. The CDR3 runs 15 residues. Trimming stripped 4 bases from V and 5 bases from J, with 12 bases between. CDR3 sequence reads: CASSGPGKHNSPLHF. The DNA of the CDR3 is TGTGCCAGCAGTGGTCCCGGGAAGCATAATTCACCCCTCCACTTT.

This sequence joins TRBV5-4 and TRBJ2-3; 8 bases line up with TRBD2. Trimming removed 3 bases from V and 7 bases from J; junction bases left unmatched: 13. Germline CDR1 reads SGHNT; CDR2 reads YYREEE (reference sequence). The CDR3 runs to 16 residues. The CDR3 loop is CASSSMLAGSPYTQYF. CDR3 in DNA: TGTGCCAGCAGCTCAATGTTAGCGGGGTCACCATATACGCAGTATTTT.